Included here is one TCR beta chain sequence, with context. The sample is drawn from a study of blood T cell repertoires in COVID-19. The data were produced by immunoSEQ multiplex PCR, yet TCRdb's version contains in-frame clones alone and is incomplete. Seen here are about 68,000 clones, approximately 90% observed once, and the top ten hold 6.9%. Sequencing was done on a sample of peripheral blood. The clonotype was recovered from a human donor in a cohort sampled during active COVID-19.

The CDR3 coding sequence is TGTGCCAGCAGCGGAGCCGACAGGGCCGGAGGAAACACCATATATTTT. Encoded protein: CASSGADRAGGNTIYF. V usage is TRBV9 and J usage is TRBJ1-3, with 7 bases that match TRBD1. Germline trimming cut 3 bases from V and 4 bases from J; bases unmatched to any gene: 10. The CDR3 covers 16 residues. Germline CDR1 is SGDLS and CDR2 is YYNGEE.